The 5 T cell receptor beta chains reported below all come from one sample, sequenced in a study of cytomegalovirus exposure and HLA in healthy donors. PCR primers comprised 60 Vbeta and 13 Jbeta primers. Sequencing was performed with immunoSEQ multiplex PCR; in TCRdb, only in-frame clones are kept and a portion is missing. The table has under 130,000 clones, 60% to 70% seen once; the top ten hold roughly 3.3%. Source material: PBMCs. The receptor set was obtained from a woman between 45 and 65 years old in good health and CMV-seronegative.

V and J are TRBV2 and TRBJ1-6; 8 nucleotides agree with TRBD1. The CDR3 totals 16 residues. Trimming cost V 7 bases and J 8 bases; bases outside gene matches: 13. Germline CDR1 is SNHLY and CDR2 is FYNNEI. CDR3: CASMRSWTGSYSPLHF. In DNA form, the CDR3 reads TGTGCCAGCATGCGGAGTTGGACAGGGTCCTATTCACCCCTCCACTTT.

V and J are TRBV18 and TRBJ2-1; a weak D match, TRBD1 (6 bases). The V end was cut by 6 bases, the J end by 2 bases, with 17 bases between. Germline CDR1 reads KGHSH; CDR2 reads LQKENI. This CDR3 contains 16 residues. CDR3 amino acids: CASSPIGGTTYNEQFF. Here the CDR3 DNA reads TGTGCCAGCTCGCCAATAGGGGGAACTACCTACAATGAGCAGTTCTTC. Drawing the rest from reference TRBV18 and TRBJ2-1, the complete variable domain is NAGVMQNPRHLVRRRGQEARLRCSPMKGHSHVYWYRQLPEEGLKFMVYLQKENIIDESGMPKERFSAEFPKEGPSILRIQQVVRGDSAAYFCASSPIGGTTYNEQFFGPGTRLTVL.

The chain links TRBV5-6 to TRBJ2-2, with 12 bases that match TRBD2. There are 17 residues in the CDR3. Trimming at V came to 4 bases and at J to 4 bases, leaving 8 bases not matched to a gene. Germline assignment: CDR1 SGHDT and CDR2 YYEEEE. CDR3 sequence (DNA): TGTGCCAGCAGCGACAGACTAGCGGGAGATCGCACCGGGGAGCTGTTTTTT. Amino acids: CASSDRLAGDRTGELFF.

The V call is TRBV9, the J call TRBJ1-1; 7 nucleotides agree with TRBD1. Germline-derived CDR1 and CDR2 are SGDLS and YYNGEE. This CDR3 has 13 amino acids. V trimming: 3 bases; J trimming: 7 bases; junction bases outside the gene matches: 6. CDR3: CASSASWTGEAFF. The CDR3 DNA follows: TGTGCCAGCAGCGCCTCATGGACAGGTGAAGCTTTCTTT. The whole variable domain, remainder taken from reference TRBV9 and TRBJ1-1, is DSGVTQTPKHLITATGQRVTLRCSPRSGDLSVYWYQQSLDQGLQFLIQYYNGEERAKGNILERFSAQQFPDLHSELNLSSLELGDSALYFCASSASWTGEAFFGQGTRLTVV.

The gene calls are TRBV6-5 and TRBJ1-2; 9 nucleotides align to TRBD1. The ends lost 6 bases at V and 4 bases at J; junction bases unmatched: 3. Germline CDR1 reads MNHEY; CDR2 reads SVGAGI. The CDR3 runs 13 residues. CDR3 coding DNA: TGTGCCAGCAGGACAGGGGGAAGCTATGGCTACACCTTC. The encoded protein is CASRTGGSYGYTF.